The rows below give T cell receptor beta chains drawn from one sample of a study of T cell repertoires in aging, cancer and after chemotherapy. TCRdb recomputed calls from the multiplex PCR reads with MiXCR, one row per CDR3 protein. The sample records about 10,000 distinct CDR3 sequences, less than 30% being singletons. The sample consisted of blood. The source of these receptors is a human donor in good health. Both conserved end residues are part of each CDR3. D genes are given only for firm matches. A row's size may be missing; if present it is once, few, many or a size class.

CSAREARENQPQHF	TGCAGTGCTAGAGAGGCTCGGGAGAATCAGCCCCAGCATTTT	TRBJ1-5	-	few	TRBV20-1
CSARGLAYEQYF	TGCAGTGCTAGAGGACTAGCCTACGAGCAGTACTTC	TRBJ2-7	-	few	TRBV20-1
CASSGTGGLDYGYTF	TGTGCCAGCAGCGGAACAGGGGGCTTGGACTATGGCTACACCTTC	TRBJ1-2	TRBD1	medium-sized	TRBV5-6
CASRNSGTDHYEQYF	TGTGCCAGTAGAAACTCCGGGACGGACCACTACGAGCAGTACTTC	TRBJ2-7	-	-	TRBV7-3
CASSAGGQGAGDTQYF	TGCGCCAGCAGTGCCGGAGGACAGGGGGCCGGAGATACGCAGTATTTT	TRBJ2-3	TRBD1	-	TRBV10-1
CASSYGTDYEQYF	TGTGCCAGCAGTTACGGGACAGATTACGAGCAGTACTTC	TRBJ2-7	TRBD1	medium-sized	TRBV27
CASSSVGRDPRGEQFF	TGTGCCAGTAGTTCAGTTGGCAGGGACCCGAGGGGTGAGCAGTTCTTC	TRBJ2-1	-	medium-sized	TRBV19
CASSPPGRLTKEAFF	TGTGCCAGCAGCCCACCGGGACGCCTAACAAAGGAAGCTTTCTTT	TRBJ1-1	-	few	TRBV14
CASSSRQGMNTEAFF	TGTGCCAGCAGCTCAAGACAGGGGATGAACACTGAAGCTTTCTTT	TRBJ1-1	TRBD1	medium-sized	TRBV7-6
CASSPAGAETQYF	TGTGCCAGTAGTCCAGCGGGAGCAGAGACCCAGTACTTC	TRBJ2-5	TRBD2	-	TRBV19
CSVERGFYTEAFF	TGCAGCGTTGAGAGGGGATTCTACACTGAAGCTTTCTTT	TRBJ1-1	-	medium-sized	TRBV29-1
CASSQVWPYRNYEQYF	TGTGCCAGCAGCCAAGTGTGGCCTTACAGAAACTACGAGCAGTACTTC	TRBJ2-7	-	few	TRBV14
CASSDSSGSYNEQFF	TGTGCCAGCAGTGACTCTAGCGGGTCCTACAATGAGCAGTTCTTC	TRBJ2-1	TRBD2	-	TRBV6-4
CASSDRDNSPLHF	TGTGCCAGCAGTGACAGGGATAATTCACCCCTCCACTTT	TRBJ1-6	-	-	TRBV6-4
CASSLLTAQEETQYF	TGTGCCAGCAGCTTGTTGACAGCCCAGGAGGAGACCCAGTACTTC	TRBJ2-5	-	-	TRBV5-5
CASSLFPGDYEQYF	TGTGCCAGCAGTTTATTCCCAGGGGACTACGAGCAGTACTTC	TRBJ2-7	-	few	TRBV27
CASSPSPAGGPSLAKNIQYF	TGCGCCAGCAGCCCCTCCCCTGCAGGGGGCCCCAGCCTAGCCAAAAACATTCAGTACTTC	TRBJ2-4	TRBD1	-	TRBV5-1
CASSNKYYEQYF	TGTGCCAGTAGTAATAAGTACTACGAGCAGTACTTC	TRBJ2-7	-	medium-sized	TRBV19
CASSLARALSYEQYF	TGCGCCAGCAGCTTGGCCAGGGCCCTCTCCTACGAGCAGTACTTC	TRBJ2-7	-	once	TRBV5-1
CASSFPGLAAHEQFF	TGTGCCAGCAGCTTTCCGGGACTAGCGGCCCATGAGCAGTTCTTC	TRBJ2-1	TRBD2	-	TRBV7-9
CSASGRSDDEQYF	TGCAGTGCTAGTGGTCGCTCGGACGACGAGCAGTACTTC	TRBJ2-7	-	medium-sized	TRBV20-1
CASSAGGANTEAFF	TGCGCCAGCAGCGCCGGGGGCGCGAACACTGAAGCTTTCTTT	TRBJ1-1	-	few	TRBV5-1
CASSPPMTLSLGGVNYW	TGTGCCAGCAGCCCACCCATGACACTCTCCCTGGGGGGAGTGAATTATTGG	TRBJ2-1	-	-	TRBV7-9
CASSLAGAGANVLTF	TGTGCCAGCAGCTTGGCGGGGGCTGGGGCCAACGTCCTGACTTTC	TRBJ2-6	-	-	TRBV5-4
CASSPGFTGELFF	TGTGCCAGCAGTCCAGGGTTTACCGGGGAGCTGTTTTTT	TRBJ2-2	-	medium-sized	TRBV6-4
CASSDPRLGNEQFF	TGTGCCAGCAGTGACCCAAGACTCGGCAATGAGCAGTTCTTC	TRBJ2-1	-	few	TRBV6-4
CASDSGPDTQYF	TGTGCCAGCGACTCAGGGCCAGATACGCAGTATTTT	TRBJ2-3	-	-	TRBV28
CASSDRGIDRARVRENQPQHF	TGTGCCAGCAGTGACCGTGGAATCGACAGGGCGCGGGTTAGAGAGAATCAGCCCCAGCATTTT	TRBJ1-5	TRBD1	-	TRBV6-4
CASSPKPPEDEKLFF	TGTGCCAGCAGCCCCAAACCACCTGAGGATGAAAAACTGTTTTTT	TRBJ1-4	-	medium-sized	TRBV5-4
CASTLGREAFF	TGTGCCAGCACCCTCGGCCGTGAAGCTTTCTTT	TRBJ1-1	-	few	TRBV28
CASSFSGGRGSNQPQHF	TGTGCCAGCAGCTTCTCCGGGGGCCGGGGTAGCAATCAGCCCCAGCATTTT	TRBJ1-5	-	few	TRBV5-6
CASTPGGYGTQYF	TGTGCCAGCACTCCAGGGGGCTATGGTACGCAGTATTTT	TRBJ2-3	TRBD1	few	TRBV28
CSARVAGSSYEQYF	TGCAGTGCTAGAGTTGCAGGGAGCTCCTACGAGCAGTACTTC	TRBJ2-7	-	-	TRBV20-1
CAWKLREGDTGELFF	TGTGCCTGGAAACTGCGGGAGGGAGACACCGGGGAGCTGTTTTTT	TRBJ2-2	TRBD2	medium-sized	TRBV30
CASSRQTRQEGADTQYF	TGTGCCAGCAGCCGTCAAACCCGACAAGAAGGAGCAGATACGCAGTATTTT	TRBJ2-3	-	few	TRBV28
CASSFGTGRNTIYF	TGTGCCAGCAGTTTTGGGACAGGGAGAAACACCATATATTTT	TRBJ1-3	TRBD1	-	TRBV28
CASSLAREIETQYF	TGCGCCAGCAGCTTGGCGCGGGAGATAGAGACCCAGTACTTC	TRBJ2-5	TRBD2	-	TRBV5-1
CASSPPNRSGANVLTF	TGTGCCAGCTCACCACCGAACAGGTCTGGGGCCAACGTCCTGACTTTC	TRBJ2-6	-	few	TRBV18
CSARDQEGTDYNEQFF	TGCAGTGCTAGAGATCAGGAGGGGACAGACTACAATGAGCAGTTCTTC	TRBJ2-1	-	-	TRBV20-1
CASSLRLPSYEQYF	TGTGCCAGCAGCTTAAGACTGCCCTCCTACGAGCAGTACTTC	TRBJ2-7	-	few	TRBV7-9
CASSYRNSPLHF	TGTGCCAGCAGTTACCGGAATTCACCCCTCCACTTT	TRBJ1-6	-	medium-sized	TRBV6-5
CATRGQGTYEQYF	TGTGCCACTCGGGGACAGGGGACCTACGAGCAGTACTTC	TRBJ2-7	TRBD1	-	TRBV19
CASSDHRGRNIHRELFF	TGTGCCAGCAGTGATCACAGGGGCCGAAATATCCACCGGGAGCTGTTTTTT	TRBJ2-2	TRBD1	few	TRBV6-1
CSATYNEQFF	TGCAGTGCTACATACAATGAGCAGTTCTTC	TRBJ2-1	-	-	TRBV20-1
CASSYSTSAGTGELFF	TGTGCCAGCAGTTACTCTACTAGCGCGGGCACCGGGGAGCTGTTTTTT	TRBJ2-2	TRBD2	few	TRBV6-5
CASSPRKSPYEQYF	TGTGCCAGCAGCCCACGAAAATCTCCCTACGAGCAGTACTTC	TRBJ2-7	-	few	TRBV7-9
CASIRGRGAFF	TGTGCCAGCATTCGAGGCAGGGGAGCTTTCTTT	TRBJ1-1	-	-	TRBV28
CSARRGTGGETQYF	TGCAGTGCTAGAAGAGGGACAGGGGGCGAGACCCAGTACTTC	TRBJ2-5	TRBD1	few	TRBV20-1